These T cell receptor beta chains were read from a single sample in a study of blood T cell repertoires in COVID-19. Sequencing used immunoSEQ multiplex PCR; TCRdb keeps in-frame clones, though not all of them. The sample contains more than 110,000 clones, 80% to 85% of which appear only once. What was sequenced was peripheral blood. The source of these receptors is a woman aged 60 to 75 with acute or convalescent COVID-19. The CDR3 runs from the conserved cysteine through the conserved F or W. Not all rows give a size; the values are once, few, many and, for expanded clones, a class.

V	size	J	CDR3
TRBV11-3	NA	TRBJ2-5	CASSPAGTSGETQYF
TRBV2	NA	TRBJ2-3	CASSDPAEVGTDTQYF
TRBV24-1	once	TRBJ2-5	CATSDSVGSGKTQYF
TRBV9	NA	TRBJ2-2	CASSARLAGGLRPNTGELFF
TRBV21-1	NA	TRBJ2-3	CASSKGALGGNTDTQYF
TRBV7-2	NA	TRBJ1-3	CASSPPPFRNTIYF
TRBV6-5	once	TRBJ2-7	CASSSGTSSKKQYF
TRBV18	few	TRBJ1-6	CASSQGGIDSPLHF
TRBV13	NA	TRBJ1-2	CASSLPTSSGYTF
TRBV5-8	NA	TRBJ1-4	CASSLTGGNEKLFF
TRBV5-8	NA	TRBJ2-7	CASSPQGASYEQYF
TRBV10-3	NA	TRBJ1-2	CAISPTGQGAFF
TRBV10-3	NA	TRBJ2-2	CAIRGGTGANTGELFF
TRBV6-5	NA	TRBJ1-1	CASSYGDIDTEAFF
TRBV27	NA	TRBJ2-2	CASSRPMGLDYDGELFF
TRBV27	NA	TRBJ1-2	CASSDIQSYGYTF
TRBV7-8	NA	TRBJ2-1	CASSTPRGRSYNEQFF